This T cell receptor (beta chain) appears in the sequencing data of a study of T cell responses to AZD1222 COVID-19 vaccine. Whole-study findings and limits: Clonal diversity was possibly underestimated, and white British individuals and females predominated among donors.

Clones were read by immunoSEQ multiplex PCR, and TCRdb kept only the in-frame ones, dropping some. Here the sample spans about 69,000 clones, 83% being singletons. The CDR3 contains 16 residues. Germline loops: CDR1 MGHRA, CDR2 YSYEKL. Trimming shortened V by 0 bases and J by 2 bases, and 12 bases separated the two germline ends. Details on this clone: What it binds is not known.

Specimen: peripheral blood, collected 28 days after the second AZD1222 dose. The clonotype comes from an adult who received the AZD1222 COVID-19 vaccine. The chain combines TRBV4-1 with TRBJ2-3, with TRBD2 as a possible D gene (5 bases). CDR3 nucleotides: TGCGCCAGCAGCCAAGAGTCATTGCGGGTCACAGATACGCAGTATTTT. Translated, it gives CASSQESLRVTDTQYF.